A selection of T cell receptor beta chains follows, all from one sample in a study of T-cell memory formation after mild COVID-19. From the 5' RACE reads, TCRdb called clonotypes with MiXCR, one entry per CDR3 protein. In the table there are about 390,000 distinct CDR3 sequences, more than 15% of which are singletons. Sequencing used PBMCs or a T cell subset sorted from them (not recorded which). These receptors were taken from a man aged 18-30 years who had mild COVID-19 (a few samples of this study predate the infection). Cell type and time point are not known. CDR3s include the opening cysteine and the closing phenylalanine or tryptophan. The D gene is left open where the match is weak. Rows give clone size only sometimes, using once, few, many, or a class for an expanded clone.

D gene: .
clone size: .
J gene: TRBJ2-1
V gene: TRBV5-5
CDR3 DNA: TGTGCCAGCAGCTTGGCCCCGGAAAATGAGCAGTTCTTC
CDR3 protein: CASSLAPENEQFF

D gene: TRBD1
clone size: .
J gene: TRBJ1-4
V gene: TRBV14
CDR3 DNA: TGTGCCAGCAGCCAAGATCGGGGACAGACTTATGAAAAACTGTTTTTT
CDR3 protein: CASSQDRGQTYEKLFF

D gene: TRBD1
clone size: few
J gene: TRBJ1-1
V gene: TRBV6-2/TRBV6-3
CDR3 DNA: TGTGCCAGCAGTCACAGGGGTAAGAAAGGAGCTTTCTTT
CDR3 protein: CASSHRGKKGAFF

D gene: TRBD2
clone size: many
J gene: TRBJ2-1
V gene: TRBV6-2/TRBV6-3
CDR3 DNA: TGTGCCAGCAGTTTTACGATACTAGCGGGGAATCGCAATGAGCAGTTCTTC
CDR3 protein: CASSFTILAGNRNEQFF

D gene: .
clone size: .
J gene: TRBJ1-3
V gene: TRBV9
CDR3 DNA: TGTGCCAGCAGCGTAGCTACAGCAGTAAACACCATATATTTT
CDR3 protein: CASSVATAVNTIYF

D gene: .
clone size: many
J gene: TRBJ1-5
V gene: TRBV7-2
CDR3 DNA: TGTGCCAGCAGCTGGTATCGCGTTAGCAATCAGCCCCAGCATTTT
CDR3 protein: CASSWYRVSNQPQHF

D gene: .
clone size: few
J gene: TRBJ2-1
V gene: TRBV29-1
CDR3 DNA: TGCAGCGTTGAAGTCTGGGGGGGCCGGAGTGAGCAGTTCTTC
CDR3 protein: CSVEVWGGRSEQFF

D gene: TRBD1
clone size: .
J gene: TRBJ1-4
V gene: TRBV7-2
CDR3 DNA: TGTGCCAGCAGCTTAGCCCGACAGGGGTTGCTGTTTTTT
CDR3 protein: CASSLARQGLLFF

D gene: .
clone size: .
J gene: TRBJ2-2
V gene: TRBV20-1
CDR3 DNA: TGCAGTGCTAGAGAGTTTAGCAGAGGCACCGGGGAGCTGTTTTTT
CDR3 protein: CSAREFSRGTGELFF

D gene: TRBD1
clone size: few
J gene: TRBJ1-3
V gene: TRBV7-2
CDR3 DNA: TGTGCCAGCAGCCAGCAGGGGGGATTGGGAAACACCATATATTTT
CDR3 protein: CASSQQGGLGNTIYF

D gene: .
clone size: .
J gene: TRBJ1-5
V gene: TRBV7-9
CDR3 DNA: TGTGCCAGCAGCCACGGGGATCAGCCCCAGCATTTT
CDR3 protein: CASSHGDQPQHF

D gene: .
clone size: few
J gene: TRBJ2-7
V gene: TRBV13
CDR3 DNA: TGTGCCAGCAGCTTCAAGCCCTTAAACCCCTACGAGCAGTACTTC
CDR3 protein: CASSFKPLNPYEQYF

D gene: .
clone size: .
J gene: TRBJ1-6
V gene: TRBV5-1
CDR3 DNA: TGCGCCAGCAGCTTGCCATGGGGACTTAATTCACCCCTCCACTTT
CDR3 protein: CASSLPWGLNSPLHF

D gene: TRBD2
clone size: few
J gene: TRBJ2-3
V gene: TRBV11-2
CDR3 DNA: TGTGCCAGCAGCCCCGGACTAGCGGGGGGGCGTCGAGATACGCAGTATTTT
CDR3 protein: CASSPGLAGGRRDTQYF

D gene: .
clone size: many
J gene: TRBJ2-3
V gene: TRBV27
CDR3 DNA: TGTGCCAGCAGTCCCGCTAACTCCGATACGCAGTATTTT
CDR3 protein: CASSPANSDTQYF

D gene: .
clone size: many
J gene: TRBJ2-1
V gene: TRBV27
CDR3 DNA: TGTGCCAGCAGGAAGGGTCTATTTGAGCAGTTCTTC
CDR3 protein: CASRKGLFEQFF

D gene: .
clone size: few
J gene: TRBJ1-1
V gene: TRBV7-9
CDR3 DNA: TGTGCCAGCAGCGGGTCGGGGGGGAAGAACACTGAAGCTTTCTTT
CDR3 protein: CASSGSGGKNTEAFF

D gene: .
clone size: .
J gene: TRBJ2-1
V gene: TRBV6-2/TRBV6-3
CDR3 DNA: TGTGCCAGCAGTAATACTCTAAACAATGAGCAGTTCTTC
CDR3 protein: CASSNTLNNEQFF

D gene: .
clone size: .
J gene: TRBJ2-6
V gene: TRBV7-2
CDR3 DNA: TGTGCCAGCAGCCGGGGCAGGGCAGGGGCCAACGTCCTGACTTTC
CDR3 protein: CASSRGRAGANVLTF

D gene: .
clone size: many
J gene: TRBJ1-1
V gene: TRBV4-1
CDR3 DNA: TGCGCCAGCAGCCTCCTCTGGAACACTGAAGCTTTCTTT
CDR3 protein: CASSLLWNTEAFF

D gene: .
clone size: few
J gene: TRBJ2-5
V gene: TRBV7-2
CDR3 DNA: TGTGCCAGCAGCTTAGTAGGGGAAATAGAGACCCAGTACTTC
CDR3 protein: CASSLVGEIETQYF

D gene: TRBD1
clone size: .
J gene: TRBJ2-1
V gene: TRBV7-2
CDR3 DNA: TGTGCCAGCAGCCCCCGGGACAGAGATTACAATGAGCAGTTCTTC
CDR3 protein: CASSPRDRDYNEQFF

D gene: .
clone size: few
J gene: TRBJ2-2
V gene: TRBV29-1
CDR3 DNA: TGCAGCGTTGAAGTTGCAACCGGGGAGCTGTTTTTT
CDR3 protein: CSVEVATGELFF

D gene: TRBD1
clone size: .
J gene: TRBJ2-7
V gene: TRBV9
CDR3 DNA: TGTGCCAGCAGCGTAGAGGGGACAGTGGGCGAGCAGTACTTC
CDR3 protein: CASSVEGTVGEQYF

D gene: TRBD1
clone size: many
J gene: TRBJ2-3
V gene: TRBV18
CDR3 DNA: TGTGCCAGCTCGGGGACAGCTAGCACAGATACGCAGTATTTT
CDR3 protein: CASSGTASTDTQYF

D gene: TRBD2
clone size: .
J gene: TRBJ2-2
V gene: TRBV4-2
CDR3 DNA: TGTGCCAGCAGTCGTCGACTAGCGGGGGTTACCGGGGAGCTGTTTTTT
CDR3 protein: CASSRRLAGVTGELFF

D gene: TRBD1
clone size: .
J gene: TRBJ2-3
V gene: TRBV20-1
CDR3 DNA: TGCAGTGCTGCCTTCGACAGGGGACGCCGAGATACGCAGTATTTT
CDR3 protein: CSAAFDRGRRDTQYF

D gene: .
clone size: few
J gene: TRBJ2-5
V gene: TRBV9
CDR3 DNA: TGTGCCAGCAGCGTAGGGGCCGAGACCCAGTACTTC
CDR3 protein: CASSVGAETQYF

D gene: .
clone size: few
J gene: TRBJ1-1
V gene: TRBV2
CDR3 DNA: TGTGCCAGCAGTGGTTGGGCCGGTAACACTGAAGCTTTCTTT
CDR3 protein: CASSGWAGNTEAFF

D gene: TRBD2
clone size: .
J gene: TRBJ2-3
V gene: TRBV4-3
CDR3 DNA: TGCGCCAGCAGCAAGGTCCTAGCGGGGGGGCCTGGAGATACGCAGTATTTT
CDR3 protein: CASSKVLAGGPGDTQYF

D gene: .
clone size: few
J gene: TRBJ1-2
V gene: TRBV7-9
CDR3 DNA: TGTGCCAGCAGCAAGGGGGGCCAGTATGGCTACACCTTC
CDR3 protein: CASSKGGQYGYTF

D gene: .
clone size: few
J gene: TRBJ2-2
V gene: TRBV2
CDR3 DNA: TGTGCCAGCAAGGGCGTAGGGAACACCGGGGAGCTGTTTTTT
CDR3 protein: CASKGVGNTGELFF

D gene: .
clone size: few
J gene: TRBJ2-3
V gene: TRBV4-3
CDR3 DNA: TGCGCCAGCAGCCAAGGGGGGGTGCGCACAGATACGCAGTATTTT
CDR3 protein: CASSQGGVRTDTQYF

D gene: .
clone size: .
J gene: TRBJ1-1
V gene: TRBV6-6
CDR3 DNA: TGTGCCAGCAGTCGAATGCCCGATGAAGCTTTCTTT
CDR3 protein: CASSRMPDEAFF

D gene: TRBD1
clone size: .
J gene: TRBJ2-1
V gene: TRBV7-2
CDR3 DNA: TGTGCCAGCAGCGGCCGGACAGGGAAATTGGTCTTC
CDR3 protein: CASSGRTGKLVF